This section outlines one T cell receptor (beta chain) sequence together with its context. Samples were assayed with immunoSEQ v3.0 at survey level. The method was immunoSEQ multiplex PCR; TCRdb's version includes in-frame clones alone and lacks a portion of them. The sample shows 25,000 to 30,000 clones, over 85% of them seen only once. The data belong to a study of long-term antiretroviral therapy in people with HIV. Germline loops: CDR1 SGHTA, CDR2 FQGTGA. The CDR3 is 16 amino acids. The V segment lost 0 bases and the J segment 4 bases; nucleotides outside the gene matches: 1. The chain combines TRBV7-3 with TRBJ2-1; 12 bases agree with TRBD2. This clonotype was sampled from a young woman with HIV. The material was unsorted PBMCs, obtained 1.8 years after starting antiretroviral therapy. The CDR3 spells CASSLTLAGGYNEQFF. CDR3 DNA: TGTGCCAGCAGCTTAACCCTAGCGGGAGGGTACAATGAGCAGTTCTTC.